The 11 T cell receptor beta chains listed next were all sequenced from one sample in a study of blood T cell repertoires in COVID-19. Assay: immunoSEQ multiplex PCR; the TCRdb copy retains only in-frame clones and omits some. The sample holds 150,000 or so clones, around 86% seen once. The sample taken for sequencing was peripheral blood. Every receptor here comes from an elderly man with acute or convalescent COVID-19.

This CDR3 reads CASSLRPLLSGEQFF. DNA of the CDR3: TGTGCCAGCAGCTTACGCCCTCTTCTTTCGGGGGAGCAGTTCTTC. V and J are TRBV11-2 and TRBJ2-1, with D possibly being TRBD2 (5 bases). This CDR3 is 15 amino acids long. Trimming took 2 bases from V and 10 from J, leaving 18 bases between them. The germline V gene encodes CDR1 SGHAT and CDR2 FQNNGV.

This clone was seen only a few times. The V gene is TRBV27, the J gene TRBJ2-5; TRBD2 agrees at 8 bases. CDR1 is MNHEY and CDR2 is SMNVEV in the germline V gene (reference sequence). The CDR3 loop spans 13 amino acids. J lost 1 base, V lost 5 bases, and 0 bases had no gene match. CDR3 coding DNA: TGTGCCAGCAGTGGGACTAGCCAAGAGACCCAGTACTTC. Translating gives CASSGTSQETQYF.

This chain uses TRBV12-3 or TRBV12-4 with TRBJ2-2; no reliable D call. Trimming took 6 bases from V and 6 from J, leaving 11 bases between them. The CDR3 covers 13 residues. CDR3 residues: CASRPSGPGELFF. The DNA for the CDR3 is TGTGCCAGCAGACCCTCAGGTCCCGGGGAGCTGTTTTTT.

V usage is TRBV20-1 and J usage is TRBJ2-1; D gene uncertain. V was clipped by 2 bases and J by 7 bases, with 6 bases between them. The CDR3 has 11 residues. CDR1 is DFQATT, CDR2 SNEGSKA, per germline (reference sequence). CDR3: CSARWRNEQFF. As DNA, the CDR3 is TGCAGTGCTAGATGGAGAAATGAGCAGTTCTTC.

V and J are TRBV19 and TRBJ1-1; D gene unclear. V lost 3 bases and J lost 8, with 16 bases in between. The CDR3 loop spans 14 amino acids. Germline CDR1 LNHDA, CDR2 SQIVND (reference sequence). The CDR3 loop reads CASSIGGTPIEAFF. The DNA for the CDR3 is TGTGCCAGTAGTATTGGCGGAACCCCGATCGAAGCTTTCTTT.

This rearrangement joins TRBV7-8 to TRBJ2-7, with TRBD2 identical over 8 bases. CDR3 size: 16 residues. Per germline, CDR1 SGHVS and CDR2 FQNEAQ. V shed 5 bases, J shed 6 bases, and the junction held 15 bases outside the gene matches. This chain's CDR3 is CASSATLGGAPGEQYF. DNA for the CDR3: TGTGCCAGCAGCGCGACCCTCGGGGGGGCCCCTGGCGAGCAGTACTTC.

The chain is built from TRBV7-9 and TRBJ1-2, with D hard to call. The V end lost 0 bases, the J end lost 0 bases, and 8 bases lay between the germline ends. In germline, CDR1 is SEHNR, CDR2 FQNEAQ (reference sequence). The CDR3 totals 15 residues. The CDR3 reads CASSLALGTNYGYTF. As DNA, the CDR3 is TGTGCCAGCAGCTTAGCGCTGGGCACTAACTATGGCTACACCTTC.

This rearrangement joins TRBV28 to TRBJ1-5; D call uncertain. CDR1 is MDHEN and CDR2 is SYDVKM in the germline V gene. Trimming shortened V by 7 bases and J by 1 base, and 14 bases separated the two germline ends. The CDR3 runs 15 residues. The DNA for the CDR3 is TGTGCCAGCATCTCCTTTACAGAAAGCAATCAGCCCCAGCATTTT. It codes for CASISFTESNQPQHF.

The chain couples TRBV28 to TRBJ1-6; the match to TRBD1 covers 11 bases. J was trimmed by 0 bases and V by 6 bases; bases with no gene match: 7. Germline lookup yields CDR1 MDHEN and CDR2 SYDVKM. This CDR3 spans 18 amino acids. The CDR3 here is CASSLGQGVSSYNSPLHF. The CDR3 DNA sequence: TGTGCCAGCAGCCTGGGACAGGGGGTAAGCTCCTATAATTCACCCCTCCACTTT.

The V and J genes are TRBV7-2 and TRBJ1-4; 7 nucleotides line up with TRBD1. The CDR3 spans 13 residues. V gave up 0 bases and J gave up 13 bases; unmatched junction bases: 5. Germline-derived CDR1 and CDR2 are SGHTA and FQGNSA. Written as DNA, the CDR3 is TGTGCCAGCAGCTTAGCCAACCGGGACAGACTGTTTTTT. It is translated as CASSLANRDRLFF.

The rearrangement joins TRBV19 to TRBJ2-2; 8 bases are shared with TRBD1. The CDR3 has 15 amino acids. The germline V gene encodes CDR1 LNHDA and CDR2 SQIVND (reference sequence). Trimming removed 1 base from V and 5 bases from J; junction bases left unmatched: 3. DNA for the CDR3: TGTGCCAGTAGTATAGCAGGGGGCGGGACCGGGGAGCTGTTTTTT. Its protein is CASSIAGGGTGELFF.